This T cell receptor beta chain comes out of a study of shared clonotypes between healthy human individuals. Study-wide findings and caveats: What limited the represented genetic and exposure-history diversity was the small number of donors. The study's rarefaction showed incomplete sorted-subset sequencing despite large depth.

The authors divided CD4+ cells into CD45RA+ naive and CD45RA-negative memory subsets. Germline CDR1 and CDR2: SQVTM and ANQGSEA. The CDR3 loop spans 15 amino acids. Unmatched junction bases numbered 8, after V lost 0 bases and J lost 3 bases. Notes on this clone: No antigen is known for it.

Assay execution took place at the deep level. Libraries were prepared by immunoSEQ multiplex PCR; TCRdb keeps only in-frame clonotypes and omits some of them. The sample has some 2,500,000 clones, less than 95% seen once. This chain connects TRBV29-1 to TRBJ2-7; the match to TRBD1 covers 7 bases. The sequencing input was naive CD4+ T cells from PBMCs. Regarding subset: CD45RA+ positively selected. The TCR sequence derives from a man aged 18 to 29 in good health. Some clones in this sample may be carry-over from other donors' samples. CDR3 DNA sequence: TGCAGCGTTGAAGAAGGACAGGTAAAAGGCTACGAGCAGTACTTC. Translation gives CSVEEGQVKGYEQYF.